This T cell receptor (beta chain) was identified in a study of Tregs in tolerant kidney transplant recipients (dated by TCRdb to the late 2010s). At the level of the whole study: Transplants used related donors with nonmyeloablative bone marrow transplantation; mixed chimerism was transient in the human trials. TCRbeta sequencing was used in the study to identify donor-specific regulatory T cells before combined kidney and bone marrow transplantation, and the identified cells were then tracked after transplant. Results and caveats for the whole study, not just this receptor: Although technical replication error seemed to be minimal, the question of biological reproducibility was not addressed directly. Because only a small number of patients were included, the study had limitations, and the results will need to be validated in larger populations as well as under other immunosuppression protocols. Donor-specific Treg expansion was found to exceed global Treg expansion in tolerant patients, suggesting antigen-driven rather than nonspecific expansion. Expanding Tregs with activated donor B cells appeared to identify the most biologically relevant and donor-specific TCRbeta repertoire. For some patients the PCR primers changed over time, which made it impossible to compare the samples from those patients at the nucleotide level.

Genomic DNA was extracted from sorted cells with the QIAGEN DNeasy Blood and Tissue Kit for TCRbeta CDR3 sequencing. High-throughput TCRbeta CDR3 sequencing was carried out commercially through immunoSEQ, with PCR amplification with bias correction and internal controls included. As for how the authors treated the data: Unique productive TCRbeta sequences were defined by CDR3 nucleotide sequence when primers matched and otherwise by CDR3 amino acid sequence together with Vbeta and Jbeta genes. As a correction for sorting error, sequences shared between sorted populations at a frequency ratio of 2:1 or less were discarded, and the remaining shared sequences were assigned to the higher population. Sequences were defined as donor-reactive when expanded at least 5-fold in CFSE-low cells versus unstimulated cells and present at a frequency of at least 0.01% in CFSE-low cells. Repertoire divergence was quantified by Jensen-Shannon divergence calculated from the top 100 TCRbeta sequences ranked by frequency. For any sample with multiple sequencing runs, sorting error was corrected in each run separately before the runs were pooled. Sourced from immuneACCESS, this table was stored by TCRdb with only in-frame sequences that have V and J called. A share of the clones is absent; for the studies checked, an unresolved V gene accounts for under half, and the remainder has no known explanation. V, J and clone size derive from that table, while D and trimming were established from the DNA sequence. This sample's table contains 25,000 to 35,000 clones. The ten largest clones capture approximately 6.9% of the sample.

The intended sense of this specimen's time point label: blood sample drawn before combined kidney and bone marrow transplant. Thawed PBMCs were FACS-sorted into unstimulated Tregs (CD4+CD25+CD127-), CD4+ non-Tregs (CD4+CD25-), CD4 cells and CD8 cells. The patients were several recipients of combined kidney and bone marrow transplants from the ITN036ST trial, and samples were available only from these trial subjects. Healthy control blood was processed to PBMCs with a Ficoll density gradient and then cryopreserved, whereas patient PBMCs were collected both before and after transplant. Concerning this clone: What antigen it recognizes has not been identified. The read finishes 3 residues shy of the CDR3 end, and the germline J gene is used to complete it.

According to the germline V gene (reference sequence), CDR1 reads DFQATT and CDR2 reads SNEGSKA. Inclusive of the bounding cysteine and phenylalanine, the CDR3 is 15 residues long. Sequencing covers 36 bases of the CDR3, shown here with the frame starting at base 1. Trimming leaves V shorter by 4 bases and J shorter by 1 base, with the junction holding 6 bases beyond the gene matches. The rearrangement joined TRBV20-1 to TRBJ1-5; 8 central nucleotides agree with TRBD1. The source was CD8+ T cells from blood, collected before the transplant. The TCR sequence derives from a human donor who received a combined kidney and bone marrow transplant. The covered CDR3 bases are TGCAGTGCTACCCAGGACAGGGAAAGCAATCAGCCC. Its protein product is CSATQDRESNQP. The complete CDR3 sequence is CSATQDRESNQPQHF.